This T cell receptor beta chain emerged from a study of T-cell memory formation after mild COVID-19. Study summary: Most TCR clusters belonged to a single donor.

Germline lookup yields CDR1 SEHNR and CDR2 FQNEAQ (reference sequence). Deletions cut 8 bases from V and 7 bases from J, with 11 bases between. This CDR3 region has 11 residues. Notes on this clonotype: Its antigen is currently unknown.

5'RACE primed from the constant segment yielded TCR alpha and TCR beta cDNA libraries bearing sample barcodes and UMIs. In TCRdb, the 5' RACE reads were re-called with MiXCR into one record per CDR3 protein. The sample records about 340,000 distinct CDR3 sequences, over 10% being singletons. Study-level points and caveats: Most CD4+ clones that shrank were in CM and EM, while CD8+ ones turned up in EMRA. Among clones peaking at day 37 in the second wave, SARS-CoV-2 specificity remained unconfirmed.

Sample: PBMCs or a T cell subset sorted from them (not recorded which). This clonotype was obtained from a man between 18 and 29 years old who had mild COVID-19 (a few samples of this study predate the infection). Cell type and time point are not known. This rearrangement joins TRBV7-9 to TRBJ2-5; D possibly matches TRBD1 or TRBD2 (6 bases each). CDR3 nucleotide sequence: TGTGCCAGCTTGAGGGGGGCGACCCAGTACTTC. The encoded protein is CASLRGATQYF.